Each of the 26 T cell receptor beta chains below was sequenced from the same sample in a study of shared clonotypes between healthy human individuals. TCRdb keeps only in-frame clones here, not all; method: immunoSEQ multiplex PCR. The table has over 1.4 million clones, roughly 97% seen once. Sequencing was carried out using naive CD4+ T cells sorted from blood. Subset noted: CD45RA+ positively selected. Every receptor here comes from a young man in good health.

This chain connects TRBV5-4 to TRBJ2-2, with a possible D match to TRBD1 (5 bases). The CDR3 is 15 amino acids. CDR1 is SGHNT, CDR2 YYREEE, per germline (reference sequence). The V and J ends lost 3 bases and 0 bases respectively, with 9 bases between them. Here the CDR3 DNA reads TGTGCCAGCAGCTCGGGCAGGGCGAACACCGGGGAGCTGTTTTTT. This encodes CASSSGRANTGELFF.

The CDR3 loop reads CASSSRDRGYGYTF. Here the CDR3 DNA reads TGTGCCAGCAGCAGCCGGGACAGGGGCTATGGCTACACCTTC. This chain uses TRBV5-4 with TRBJ1-2; 10 positions agree with TRBD1. Losses at the gene ends were 4 bases for V and 4 bases for J; bases not matched to a gene: 4. CDR3 length: 14 amino acids. Germline V gives CDR1 SGHNT, CDR2 YYREEE (reference sequence).

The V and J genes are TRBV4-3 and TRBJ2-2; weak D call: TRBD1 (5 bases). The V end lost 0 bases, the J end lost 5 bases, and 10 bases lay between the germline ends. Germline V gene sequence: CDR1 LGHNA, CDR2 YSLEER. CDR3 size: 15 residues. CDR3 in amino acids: CASSQDWTLTGELFF. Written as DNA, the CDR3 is TGCGCCAGCAGCCAAGATTGGACACTAACCGGGGAGCTGTTTTTT.

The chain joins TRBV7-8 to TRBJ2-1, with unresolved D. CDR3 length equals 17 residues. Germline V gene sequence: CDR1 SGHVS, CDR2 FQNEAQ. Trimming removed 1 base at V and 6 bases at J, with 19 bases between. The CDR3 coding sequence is TGTGCCAGCAGCTTAGAGGGCCCCTTCCCAGGTAGCAATGAGCAGTTCTTC. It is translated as CASSLEGPFPGSNEQFF.

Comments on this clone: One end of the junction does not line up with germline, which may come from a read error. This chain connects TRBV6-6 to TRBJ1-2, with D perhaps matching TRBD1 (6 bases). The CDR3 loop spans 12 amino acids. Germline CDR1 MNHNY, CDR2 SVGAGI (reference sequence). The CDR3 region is CASRGTGTPNPF. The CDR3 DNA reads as TGTGCCAGCAGGGGCACCGGGACACCAAACCCCTTC.

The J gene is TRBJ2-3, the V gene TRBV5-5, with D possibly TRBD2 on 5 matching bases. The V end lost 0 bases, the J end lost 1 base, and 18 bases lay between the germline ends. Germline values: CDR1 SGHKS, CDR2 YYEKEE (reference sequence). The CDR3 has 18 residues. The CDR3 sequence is CASSLGDRGFPRTDTQYF. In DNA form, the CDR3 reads TGTGCCAGCAGCTTGGGGGATCGGGGTTTTCCACGCACAGATACGCAGTATTTT.

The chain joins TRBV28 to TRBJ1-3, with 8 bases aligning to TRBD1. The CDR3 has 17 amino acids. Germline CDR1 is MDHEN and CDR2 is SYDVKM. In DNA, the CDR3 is TGTGCTACCCATCCGTGGCAGGGGGCGGGGTCTGGAAACACCATATATTTT. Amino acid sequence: CATHPWQGAGSGNTIYF.

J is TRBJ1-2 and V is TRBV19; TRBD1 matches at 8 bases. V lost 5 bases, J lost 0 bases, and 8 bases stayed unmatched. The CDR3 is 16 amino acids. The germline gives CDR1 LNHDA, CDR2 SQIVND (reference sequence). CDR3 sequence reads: CASSLQTGVTNYGYTF. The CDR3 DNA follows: TGTGCCAGTAGTCTGCAGACAGGGGTGACTAACTATGGCTACACCTTC.

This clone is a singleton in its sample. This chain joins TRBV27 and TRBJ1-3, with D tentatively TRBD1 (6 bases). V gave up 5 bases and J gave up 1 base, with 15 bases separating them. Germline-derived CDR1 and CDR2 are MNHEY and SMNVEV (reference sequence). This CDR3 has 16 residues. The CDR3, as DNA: TGTGCCAGCAGTCTCCACCCGACAGGTTCTGGAAACACCATATATTTT. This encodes CASSLHPTGSGNTIYF.

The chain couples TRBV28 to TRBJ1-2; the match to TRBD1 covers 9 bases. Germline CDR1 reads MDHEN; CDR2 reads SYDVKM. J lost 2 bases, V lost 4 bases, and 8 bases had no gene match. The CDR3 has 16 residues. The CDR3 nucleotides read TGTGCCAGCAGTTCCCCCATCGGACAGGGGAACTATGGCTACACCTTC. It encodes CASSSPIGQGNYGYTF.

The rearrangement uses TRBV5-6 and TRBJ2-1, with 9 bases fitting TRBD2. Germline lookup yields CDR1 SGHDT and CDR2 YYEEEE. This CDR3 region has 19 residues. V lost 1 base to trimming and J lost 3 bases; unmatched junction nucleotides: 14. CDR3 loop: CASSLIVSLASGVYNEQFF. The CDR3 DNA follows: TGTGCCAGCAGCTTGATCGTCTCTCTAGCTAGCGGGGTCTACAATGAGCAGTTCTTC. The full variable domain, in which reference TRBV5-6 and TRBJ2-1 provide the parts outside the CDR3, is DAGVTQSPTHLIKTRGQQVTLRCSPKSGHDTVSWYQQALGQGPQFIFQYYEEEERQRGNFPDRFSGHQFPNYSSELNVNALLLGDSALYLCASSLIVSLASGVYNEQFFGPGTRLTVL.

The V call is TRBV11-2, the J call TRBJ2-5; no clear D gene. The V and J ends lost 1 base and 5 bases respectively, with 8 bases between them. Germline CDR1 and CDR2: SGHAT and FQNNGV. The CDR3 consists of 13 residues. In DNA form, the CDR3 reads TGTGCCAGCAGCTTAGGCGTGGTGGAGACCCAGTACTTC. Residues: CASSLGVVETQYF.

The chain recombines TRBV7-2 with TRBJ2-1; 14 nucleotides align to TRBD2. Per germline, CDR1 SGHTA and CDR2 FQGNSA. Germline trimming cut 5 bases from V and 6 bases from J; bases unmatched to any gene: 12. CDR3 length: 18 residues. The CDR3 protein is CASSLRPGTSGSFNEQFF. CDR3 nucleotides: TGTGCCAGCAGCCTTCGTCCCGGGACTAGCGGGAGTTTCAATGAGCAGTTCTTC.

The CDR3 DNA reads TGTGCCAGCAGTGTTAAGGAGGGTCGGGGGAACAATGAGCAGTTCTTC. Its translation: CASSVKEGRGNNEQFF. The rearrangement joins TRBV7-9 to TRBJ2-1, with D possibly TRBD2 on 6 matching bases. The CDR3 has 16 residues. Germline CDR1 and CDR2: SEHNR and FQNEAQ (reference sequence). Trimming removed 6 bases from V and 5 bases from J, with 20 bases in between. Variable domain in full (rest from reference TRBV7-9 and TRBJ2-1): DTGVSQNPRHKITKRGQNVTFRCDPISEHNRLYWYRQTLGQGPEFLTYFQNEAQLEKSRLLSDRFSAERPKGSFSTLEIQRTEQGDSAMYLCASSVKEGRGNNEQFFGPGTRLTVL.

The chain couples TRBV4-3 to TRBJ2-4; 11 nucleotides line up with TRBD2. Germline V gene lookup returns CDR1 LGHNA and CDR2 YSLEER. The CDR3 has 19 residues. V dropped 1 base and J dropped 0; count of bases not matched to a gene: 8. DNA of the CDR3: TGCGCCAGCAGCCAAGTTAATAGCGGGAGGGCCGGAGCCAAAAACATTCAGTACTTC. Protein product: CASSQVNSGRAGAKNIQYF.

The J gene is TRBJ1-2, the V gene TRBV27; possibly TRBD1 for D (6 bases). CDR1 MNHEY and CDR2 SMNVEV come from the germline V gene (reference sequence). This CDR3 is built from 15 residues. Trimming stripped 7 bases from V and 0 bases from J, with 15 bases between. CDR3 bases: TGTGCCAGCAACAACGACAGGCTATCTAACTATGGCTACACCTTC. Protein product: CASNNDRLSNYGYTF.

The CDR3 loop reads CASSLRGGNTIYF. CDR3 nucleotides: TGTGCCAGCAGCTTAAGGGGTGGAAACACCATATATTTT. The chain recombines TRBV11-2 with TRBJ1-3, with TRBD1 as a possible D gene (5 bases). V was pared by 2 bases and J by 3 bases, with 5 bases between. The germline V gene has CDR1 SGHAT and CDR2 FQNNGV. The CDR3 extends over 13 amino acids.

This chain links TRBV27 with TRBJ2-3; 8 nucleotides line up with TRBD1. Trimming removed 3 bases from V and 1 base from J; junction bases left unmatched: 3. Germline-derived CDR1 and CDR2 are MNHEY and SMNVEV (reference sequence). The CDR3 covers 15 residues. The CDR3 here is CASSFAGQGTDTQYF. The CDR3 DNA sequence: TGTGCCAGCAGTTTCGCGGGACAGGGCACAGATACGCAGTATTTT.

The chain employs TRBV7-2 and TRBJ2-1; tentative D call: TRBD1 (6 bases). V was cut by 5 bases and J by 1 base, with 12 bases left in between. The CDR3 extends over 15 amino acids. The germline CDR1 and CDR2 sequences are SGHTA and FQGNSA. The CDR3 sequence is CASSLQQGSYNEQFF. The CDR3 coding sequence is TGTGCCAGCAGCCTCCAGCAGGGGTCCTACAATGAGCAGTTCTTC.

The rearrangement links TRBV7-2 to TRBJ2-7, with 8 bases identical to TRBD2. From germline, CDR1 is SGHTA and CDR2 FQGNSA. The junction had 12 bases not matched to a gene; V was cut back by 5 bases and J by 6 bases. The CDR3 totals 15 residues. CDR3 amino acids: CASSPPGTRTTEQYF. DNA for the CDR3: TGTGCCAGCAGCCCTCCCGGGACTAGGACAACCGAGCAGTACTTC.

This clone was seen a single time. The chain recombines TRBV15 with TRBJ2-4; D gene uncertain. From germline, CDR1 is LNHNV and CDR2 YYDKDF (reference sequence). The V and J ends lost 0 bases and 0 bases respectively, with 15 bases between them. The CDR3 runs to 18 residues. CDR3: CATSRDPPTPLAKNIQYF. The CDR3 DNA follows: TGTGCCACCAGCAGAGATCCCCCCACCCCCTTAGCCAAAAACATTCAGTACTTC.

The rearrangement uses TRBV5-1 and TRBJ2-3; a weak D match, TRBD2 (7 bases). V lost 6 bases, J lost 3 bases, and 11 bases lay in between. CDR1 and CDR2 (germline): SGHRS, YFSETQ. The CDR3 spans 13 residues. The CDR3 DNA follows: TGCGCCAGCATAGGGGGGGAGACAGATACGCAGTATTTT. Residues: CASIGGETDTQYF.

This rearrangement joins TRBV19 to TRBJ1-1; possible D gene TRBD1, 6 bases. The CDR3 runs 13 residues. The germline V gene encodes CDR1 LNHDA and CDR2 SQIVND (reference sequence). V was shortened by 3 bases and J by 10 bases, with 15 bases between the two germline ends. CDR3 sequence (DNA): TGTGCCAGTAGTATCACCCTACAGGGCCGAGCTTTCTTT. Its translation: CASSITLQGRAFF.

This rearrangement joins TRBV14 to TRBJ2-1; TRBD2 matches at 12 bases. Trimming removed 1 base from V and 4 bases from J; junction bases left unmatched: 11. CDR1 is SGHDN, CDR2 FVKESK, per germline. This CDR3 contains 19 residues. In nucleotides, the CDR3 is TGTGCCAGCAGCCAAGCAGGAGAACTAGCGGGAGGTTATTACAATGAGCAGTTCTTC. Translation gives CASSQAGELAGGYYNEQFF.

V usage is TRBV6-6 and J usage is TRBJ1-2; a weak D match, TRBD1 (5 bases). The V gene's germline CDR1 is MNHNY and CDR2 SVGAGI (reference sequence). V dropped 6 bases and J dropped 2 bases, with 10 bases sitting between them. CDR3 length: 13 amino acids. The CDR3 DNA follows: TGTGCCAGCAGATACACAGGAAACTATGGCTACACCTTC. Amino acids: CASRYTGNYGYTF.

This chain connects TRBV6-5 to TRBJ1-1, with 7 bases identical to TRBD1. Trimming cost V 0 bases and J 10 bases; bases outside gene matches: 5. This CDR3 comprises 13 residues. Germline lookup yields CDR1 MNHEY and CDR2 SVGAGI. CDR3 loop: CASSYSGGGPAFF. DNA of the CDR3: TGTGCCAGCAGTTACTCTGGAGGGGGCCCAGCTTTCTTT.